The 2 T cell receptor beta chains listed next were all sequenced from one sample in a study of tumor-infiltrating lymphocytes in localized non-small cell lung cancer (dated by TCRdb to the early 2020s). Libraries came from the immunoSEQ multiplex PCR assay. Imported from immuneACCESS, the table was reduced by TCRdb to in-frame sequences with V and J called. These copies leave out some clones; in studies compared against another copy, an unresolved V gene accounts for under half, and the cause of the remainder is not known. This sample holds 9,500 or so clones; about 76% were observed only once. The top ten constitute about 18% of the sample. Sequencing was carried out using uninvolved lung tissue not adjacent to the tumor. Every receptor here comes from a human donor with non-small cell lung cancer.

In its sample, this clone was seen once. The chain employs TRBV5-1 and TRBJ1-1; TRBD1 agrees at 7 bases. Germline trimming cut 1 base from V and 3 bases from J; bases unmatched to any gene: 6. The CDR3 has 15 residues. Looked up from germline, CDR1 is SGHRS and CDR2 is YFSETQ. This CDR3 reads CASSLRGDRDTEAFF. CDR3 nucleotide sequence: TGCGCCAGCAGCTTGCGGGGCGACAGGGACACTGAAGCTTTCTTT.

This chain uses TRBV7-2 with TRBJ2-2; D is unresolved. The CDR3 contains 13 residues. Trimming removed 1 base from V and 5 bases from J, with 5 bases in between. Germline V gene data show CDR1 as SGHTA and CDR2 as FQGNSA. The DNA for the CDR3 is TGTGCCAGCAGCTTAGGGGGAACCGGGGAGCTGTTTTTT. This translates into CASSLGGTGELFF.